The clone carrying this TCR beta chain was recorded a few times. The target antigen is unknown. This specimen belongs to a study of identical twins. A template switching step contributed a universal primer site, while unique molecular identifiers were present in the cDNA. TCRdb reprocessed the 5' RACE reads via MiXCR and lists one record per CDR3 protein. The sample records about 530,000 distinct CDR3 sequences, nearly 15% being singletons. The study's findings and limits: Alpha sequences out of frame and shared by twins had excess low generation probability. There were fewer insertions in abundant cord blood beta clonotypes, but memory repertoires showed no such pattern. Excess twin sharing in beta out-of-frame sequences was weaker.

The V end was cut by 6 bases, the J end by 8 bases, with 19 bases between. This CDR3 comprises 15 residues. Germline CDR1 is SNHLY and CDR2 is FYNNEI. These same data were also listed under a study on yellow fever vaccine responses in identical twins.

This receptor was taken from a young woman in good health. This sequence joins TRBV2 and TRBJ1-4, with D possibly being TRBD1 (5 bases). Sequencing used CD4+ T cells sorted from blood. As DNA, the CDR3 is TGTGCCAGCAGATTAGCCGGGACCCGGGGCGAAAAACTGTTTTTT. Its translation: CASRLAGTRGEKLFF.